This is a list of T cell receptor beta chains from one sample in a study of blood T cell repertoires in COVID-19. The data were produced by immunoSEQ multiplex PCR, yet TCRdb's version contains in-frame clones alone and is incomplete. The sample comprises over 200,000 clones, around 80% of which are singletons, and 2% to 2.5% rests with the top ten. The sample comprised peripheral blood. Every receptor here comes from a man aged 35-49 years who had recovered from COVID-19. Each CDR3 is given with its conserved first and last residue. The D gene is left open where the match is weak. The size of a clone is reported for some rows only, either as once, few or many, or as a class for expanded clones.

d_gene,j_gene,abundance,v_gene,CDR3aa,CDR3nt
-,TRBJ2-5,-,TRBV3-1/TRBV3-2,CASSHEQRGTQYF,TGTGCCAGCAGCCACGAACAAAGGGGGACCCAGTACTTC
TRBD1,TRBJ1-2,-,TRBV30,CAWSAGQGGGYTF,TGTGCCTGGAGTGCGGGACAGGGCGGAGGCTACACCTTC
-,TRBJ2-3,-,TRBV7-2,CASSLLGVTDTQYF,TGTGCCAGCAGCTTATTAGGGGTGACAGATACGCAGTATTTT
TRBD1,TRBJ1-2,-,TRBV7-2,CASSLRLEGQPTDGYTF,TGTGCCAGCAGCTTACGATTAGAGGGACAGCCCACGGATGGCTACACCTTC
-,TRBJ1-1,-,TRBV27,CASSFAGTNTEAFF,TGTGCCAGCAGTTTTGCGGGGACGAACACTGAAGCTTTCTTT
TRBD1,TRBJ1-5,-,TRBV28,CASRKYWDSIRDQPQHF,TGTGCCAGCAGAAAATATTGGGACAGTATTAGGGATCAGCCCCAGCATTTT
-,TRBJ1-4,-,TRBV6-2/TRBV6-3,CASSSLRGQQNEKLFF,TGTGCCAGCAGTTCCCTTCGCGGACAGCAGAATGAAAAACTGTTTTTT
-,TRBJ2-3,few,TRBV6-5,CASSFQAGADTQYF,TGTGCCAGCAGTTTCCAGGCAGGGGCAGATACGCAGTATTTT
-,TRBJ2-5,-,TRBV2,CASSEVRGETQYF,TGTGCCAGCAGTGAGGTGCGTGGAGAGACCCAGTACTTC
TRBD2,TRBJ2-4,-,TRBV10-1,CASSTPGGHIQYF,TGCGCCAGCAGTACGCCGGGAGGTCACATTCAGTACTTC
TRBD1,TRBJ2-2,once,TRBV25-1,CASSETGTENTGELFF,TGTGCCAGCAGTGAAACCGGGACAGAGAACACCGGGGAGCTGTTTTTT
TRBD1,TRBJ2-7,-,TRBV10-3,CAISDPGQGAYEQYF,TGTGCCATCAGTGACCCGGGACAGGGGGCTTACGAGCAGTACTTC
TRBD1,TRBJ2-7,-,TRBV27,CASGRDRVYEQYF,TGTGCCAGCGGACGGGACAGGGTTTACGAGCAGTACTTC
TRBD1,TRBJ2-1,many,TRBV10-3,CAISVPGQGPNEQFF,TGTGCCATCAGTGTTCCGGGACAGGGCCCCAATGAGCAGTTCTTC
-,TRBJ1-1,-,TRBV9,CASSVQESNTEAFF,TGTGCCAGCAGCGTACAGGAATCCAACACTGAAGCTTTCTTT
-,TRBJ2-5,-,TRBV19,CASSIRGTQYF,TGTGCCAGTAGTATCAGGGGGACCCAGTACTTC
TRBD1,TRBJ2-2,-,TRBV3-1/TRBV3-2,CASSQVWTGAGELFF,TGTGCCAGCAGCCAAGTGTGGACAGGGGCCGGGGAGCTGTTTTTT
-,TRBJ1-1,-,TRBV5-6,CASSLVGQGGTEAFF,TGTGCCAGCAGCTTGGTGGGGCAGGGCGGCACTGAAGCTTTCTTT
-,TRBJ2-7,-,TRBV9,CASSLTQGSSSYEQYF,TGTGCCAGCAGTTTAACCCAGGGGTCGAGCTCCTACGAGCAGTACTTC
-,TRBJ1-3,-,TRBV19,CASSRKTRDTGNTIYF,TGTGCCAGTAGTCGTAAGACCAGGGATACTGGAAACACCATATATTTT
TRBD1,TRBJ2-5,-,TRBV15,CATRATGTAPETQYF,TGTGCCACCAGAGCTACCGGGACAGCTCCTGAGACCCAGTACTTC
-,TRBJ2-1,-,TRBV7-2,CASSLEWQGGQFF,TGTGCCAGCAGCTTAGAATGGCAGGGTGGGCAGTTCTTC
-,TRBJ1-4,-,TRBV4-3,CASSQDRTGEKLFF,TGCGCCAGCAGCCAAGATCGTACGGGGGAAAAACTGTTTTTT
-,TRBJ1-2,-,TRBV19,CASRKQANYGYTF,TGTGCCAGTAGGAAACAGGCTAACTATGGCTACACCTTC
TRBD1,TRBJ2-2,-,TRBV7-9,CASSPDRVAGELFF,TGTGCCAGCAGCCCGGACAGGGTGGCCGGGGAGCTGTTTTTT
-,TRBJ2-3,once,TRBV11-2,CASSSQVLDTQYF,TGTGCCAGCAGCTCACAGGTATTAGATACGCAGTATTTT
TRBD1,TRBJ2-3,-,TRBV6-5,CASRTDRVADTQYF,TGTGCCAGCAGAACGGACAGGGTGGCAGATACGCAGTATTTT
TRBD2,TRBJ2-5,few,TRBV5-4,CASSLPSGETQYF,TGTGCCAGCAGCTTGCCTAGCGGGGAGACCCAGTACTTC
-,TRBJ2-7,once,TRBV10-3,CAISERQNEQYF,TGTGCCATCTCGGAACGACAGAACGAGCAGTACTTC
-,TRBJ2-3,once,TRBV27,CATQGWSTDTQYF,TGTGCCACCCAGGGATGGAGCACAGATACGCAGTATTTT
TRBD2,TRBJ2-3,-,TRBV4-3,CASSQNLAGGSDTQYF,TGCGCCAGCAGCCAAAATTTAGCGGGGGGGTCAGATACGCAGTATTTT
TRBD2,TRBJ2-1,-,TRBV3-1/TRBV3-2,CASSQERAGGLYEQFF,TGTGCCAGCAGCCAAGAAAGAGCGGGAGGGTTGTATGAGCAGTTCTTC
TRBD2,TRBJ2-1,-,TRBV5-1,CASSLDPVAGGNTNEQFF,TGCGCCAGCAGCTTGGACCCCGTAGCGGGGGGGAACACGAATGAGCAGTTCTTC